This T cell receptor beta chain was identified during a study of T-cell memory formation after mild COVID-19. For the study at large: TCR clusters largely stayed donor specific. Study-level results: While clones contracting from day 15 to 85 were balanced between CD4 and CD8, later expanders leaned CD4+. Memory cells collected pre-infection included some clones that later responded, suggesting cross-reactive memory joined.

Comment on this clonotype: The antigen remains unidentified.

TCRdb called the 5' RACE reads again in MiXCR, with one record for every CDR3 protein. Of 550,000 to 700,000 distinct CDR3 sequences listed, 15% to 20% are singletons. V was clipped by 5 bases and J by 6 bases, with 10 bases between them. Germline V gene sequence: CDR1 SGHVS, CDR2 FNYEAQ. The CDR3 covers 13 residues. The sample was PBMCs or a T cell subset sorted from them (not recorded which). The rearrangement links TRBV7-6 to TRBJ2-2; D is ambiguous. This TCR was sampled from an adult woman who had mild COVID-19 (a few samples of this study predate the infection). Cell type and time point are not known. The CDR3 region is CASSPEHSGELFF. CDR3 DNA: TGTGCCAGCAGCCCAGAGCATTCCGGGGAGCTGTTTTTT.